Following are 31 T cell receptor beta chains from one sample sequenced in a study of vaccination and CD4 T cells after COVID-19. Time point noted: late sampling 161 to 241 days after vaccination in a few convalescent patients. Via MiXCR, TCRdb re-called the PCR reads, giving one row per CDR3 protein. The sample has roughly 30,000 distinct CDR3 sequences; 45% to 65% are singletons. The sample was CD4+ T cells from blood, taken about 7 months after SARS-CoV-2 vaccination. The source of these receptors is a human donor who had recovered from COVID-19.

The V call is TRBV2, the J call TRBJ2-2; 7 nucleotides line up with TRBD2. Losses at the gene ends were 3 bases for V and 6 bases for J; bases not matched to a gene: 4. The CDR3 is 14 amino acids. In germline, CDR1 is SNHLY, CDR2 FYNNEI. This CDR3 is CASSDEGGAGELFF. In DNA form, the CDR3 reads TGTGCCAGCAGTGACGAGGGAGGGGCCGGGGAGCTGTTTTTT.

This clonotype occurred a few times. The chain recombines TRBV6-1 with TRBJ2-2; perhaps TRBD1 as D (5 bases). The CDR3 covers 14 residues. V was shortened by 7 bases and J by 7 bases, with 16 bases between the two germline ends. Germline V gene lookup returns CDR1 MNHNS and CDR2 SASEGT. The CDR3 spells CASNFRERGGELFF. CDR3 DNA sequence: TGTGCCAGCAACTTCAGGGAAAGGGGCGGGGAGCTGTTTTTT.

The chain joins TRBV6-4 to TRBJ2-3; TRBD2 aligns across 12 bases. The germline CDR1 and CDR2 sequences are MRHNA and SNTAGT. The length of the CDR3 is 14 residues. V was clipped by 10 bases and J by 4 bases; unmatched bases: 6. CDR3 in amino acids: CATRLAGEADTQYF. The CDR3 region has the DNA TGTGCCACCAGACTAGCGGGAGAAGCAGATACGCAGTATTTT.

J is TRBJ1-2 and V is TRBV7-9, with unresolved D. V was trimmed by 5 bases and J by 1 base, leaving 5 bases between them. Germline V CDR1 and CDR2: SEHNR, FQNEAQ (reference sequence). The CDR3 contains 12 residues. The CDR3 coding sequence is TGTGCCAGCAGCGCTGATAACTATGGCTACACCTTC. Protein sequence: CASSADNYGYTF.

V is TRBV7-2 and J is TRBJ2-7; no firm D call. V was pared by 0 bases and J by 0 bases, with 15 bases between. CDR3 size: 17 residues. Per germline, CDR1 SGHTA and CDR2 FQGNSA. CDR3 sequence reads: CASSLAMFIVGSYEQYF. Written as DNA, the CDR3 is TGTGCCAGCAGCTTAGCGATGTTTATTGTAGGCTCCTACGAGCAGTACTTC.

The V gene is TRBV6-1, the J gene TRBJ2-1, with 7 bases that match TRBD2. Germline V gives CDR1 MNHNS, CDR2 SASEGT. J was trimmed by 0 bases and V by 7 bases; bases with no gene match: 3. The CDR3 has 14 amino acids. CDR3 loop: CASTSGSSYNEQFF. As DNA, the CDR3 is TGTGCCAGCACTAGCGGAAGCTCCTACAATGAGCAGTTCTTC.

The chain joins TRBV7-9 to TRBJ2-3; perhaps D is TRBD1 or TRBD2 (5 bases each). Trimming cost V 5 bases and J 2 bases, with 17 bases left between them. Germline CDR1 and CDR2: SEHNR and FQNEAQ (reference sequence). CDR3 length: 16 amino acids. As DNA, the CDR3 is TGTGCCAGCAGCCCACCCGACCGGGGCGTCACAGATACGCAGTATTTT. Its translation: CASSPPDRGVTDTQYF.

This rearrangement joins TRBV6-1 to TRBJ1-6; the match to TRBD1 covers 7 bases. V lost 4 bases, J lost 8 bases, and 11 bases stayed unmatched. This CDR3 region has 16 residues. Germline CDR1 is MNHNS and CDR2 is SASEGT. CDR3 sequence: CASSVPRDRVYSPLHF. CDR3 coding DNA: TGTGCCAGCAGTGTCCCTAGGGACAGAGTCTATTCACCCCTCCACTTT.

The chain has TRBV5-4 and TRBJ2-7; D is perhaps TRBD1 (5 bases). Trimming shortened V by 4 bases and J by 3 bases, and 14 bases separated the two germline ends. The CDR3 totals 14 residues. Germline CDR1 SGHNT, CDR2 YYREEE (reference sequence). CDR3 sequence (DNA): TGTGCCAGCAGCAACGGAATGGGGCTCTACGAGCAGTACTTC. Its translation is CASSNGMGLYEQYF.

J is TRBJ1-6 and V is TRBV7-9; no clear D. The CDR3 is 12 amino acids. The germline CDR1 and CDR2 sequences are SEHNR and FQNEAQ (reference sequence). The germline V and J ends were trimmed by 1 base and 10 bases, with 5 bases remaining between them. This CDR3 is CASSLEQSPLHF. DNA for the CDR3: TGTGCCAGCAGCTTAGAGCAATCACCCCTCCACTTT.

The rearrangement uses TRBV11-2 and TRBJ2-5; D gene unclear. CDR1 and CDR2 from the germline V gene are SGHAT and FQNNGV. Trimming removed 0 bases from V and 5 bases from J, with 7 bases in between. The CDR3 spans 13 residues. The CDR3 DNA follows: TGTGCCAGCAGCTTAGAAGGGTGGGAGACCCAGTACTTC. Its translation is CASSLEGWETQYF.

V is TRBV19 and J is TRBJ2-7; a possible D gene is TRBD2 (6 bases). The V gene lost 5 bases and the J gene lost 1 base, with 12 bases spanning the gap. The CDR3 is 14 amino acids. Looked up from germline, CDR1 is LNHDA and CDR2 is SQIVND (reference sequence). The CDR3 sequence is CASSQRLGSYEQYF. CDR3 DNA: TGTGCCAGTAGTCAGAGACTAGGGTCCTACGAGCAGTACTTC.

The chain links TRBV6-1 to TRBJ1-6, with 8 bases lining up with TRBD1. CDR1 and CDR2 (germline): MNHNS, SASEGT. The CDR3 sequence is 15 residues long. Trimming took 6 bases from V and 5 from J; bases not matched to a gene: 6. The CDR3 region is CASRAPTGDNSPLHF. CDR3 in DNA: TGTGCCAGCAGGGCTCCGACAGGGGATAATTCACCCCTCCACTTT.

V gene TRBV24-1 combines with J gene TRBJ2-1; 9 bases map to TRBD2. CDR1 and CDR2 from the germline V gene are KGHDR and SFDVKD. V shed 6 bases and J 7 bases; nucleotides not matched to a gene: 9. The CDR3 sequence is 15 residues long. CDR3 sequence: CATSNSGGLWNEQFF. The DNA for the CDR3 is TGTGCCACCAGTAATAGCGGGGGATTATGGAATGAGCAGTTCTTC.

This chain links TRBV2 with TRBJ1-5, with D tentatively TRBD1 (5 bases). This CDR3 is built from 13 residues. The V and J ends lost 6 bases and 11 bases respectively, with 17 bases between them. Germline loops: CDR1 SNHLY, CDR2 FYNNEI. The CDR3 sequence is CASRQGGSTTQHF. Written as DNA, the CDR3 is TGTGCCAGCAGGCAGGGTGGAAGCACGACCCAGCATTTT.

V gene TRBV7-9 combines with J gene TRBJ1-1, with unresolved D. From germline, CDR1 is SEHNR and CDR2 FQNEAQ (reference sequence). Trimming left V 3 bases short and J 5 bases short, with 7 bases between. The CDR3 sequence is 12 residues long. The CDR3: CASSFGETEAFF. CDR3 coding DNA: TGTGCCAGCAGCTTTGGTGAGACTGAAGCTTTCTTT.

V gene TRBV27 combines with J gene TRBJ1-6; 8 nucleotides match TRBD1. Germline V gives CDR1 MNHEY, CDR2 SMNVEV (reference sequence). After removal of 5 bases from V and 14 bases from J, the junction contained 11 bases not matched to a gene. This CDR3 region has 14 residues. CDR3 residues: CASSTGTGYFSLHF. The CDR3 bases are TGTGCCAGCAGTACCGGGACAGGTTATTTCTCCCTCCACTTT.

The V and J genes are TRBV28 and TRBJ1-2; 8 bases line up with TRBD1. In germline, CDR1 is MDHEN, CDR2 SYDVKM. This CDR3 region has 14 residues. V lost 5 bases, J lost 5 bases, and 7 bases stayed unmatched. CDR3 DNA sequence: TGTGCCAGCAGTCCAGGGGGCTTAGGATATGGCTACACCTTC. This codes for CASSPGGLGYGYTF.

The chain combines TRBV15 with TRBJ2-3; D is uncertain. Germline loops: CDR1 LNHNV, CDR2 YYDKDF (reference sequence). V was trimmed by 4 bases and J by 1 base, leaving 6 bases between them. The CDR3 contains 13 residues. This CDR3 is CATSILGTDTQYF. The CDR3 DNA is TGTGCCACCAGCATTCTAGGCACAGATACGCAGTATTTT.

This sequence joins TRBV6-1 and TRBJ1-3; 8 positions match TRBD1. There are 14 residues in the CDR3. Germline V lookup: CDR1 MNHNS, CDR2 SASEGT. Trimming removed 7 bases from V and 3 bases from J; junction bases left unmatched: 5. The CDR3 reads CASNSGTGGNTIYF. The CDR3 nucleotides read TGTGCCAGCAACTCCGGGACAGGTGGAAACACCATATATTTT.

The chain uses TRBV5-4 and TRBJ1-1; D possibly corresponds to TRBD1 (6 bases). V was cut by 4 bases and J by 8 bases, with 12 bases left in between. This CDR3 region has 12 residues. CDR1 is SGHNT, CDR2 YYREEE, per germline (reference sequence). CDR3 protein: CASSRRQAEAFF. CDR3 sequence (DNA): TGTGCCAGCAGCCGAAGACAGGCAGAAGCTTTCTTT.

This clonotype was seen more than once but under ten times. The chain joins TRBV27 to TRBJ2-7; D perhaps matches TRBD1 (5 bases). The CDR3 is 14 residues long. The ends were cut back, 5 bases at V and 5 bases at J, with 16 bases in the middle. CDR1 is MNHEY and CDR2 is SMNVEV in the germline V gene (reference sequence). The CDR3 region has the DNA TGTGCCAGCAGTCTCCTAACAAAGGGGAACGAGCAGTACTTC. This translates into CASSLLTKGNEQYF.

This clonotype showed up just once. The chain has TRBV5-4 and TRBJ2-1, with TRBD2 identical over 10 bases. Germline assignment: CDR1 SGHNT and CDR2 YYREEE (reference sequence). This CDR3 contains 14 residues. V lost 4 bases to trimming and J lost 4 bases; unmatched junction nucleotides: 2. The CDR3 region is CASSASGSYNEQFF. The CDR3 DNA sequence: TGTGCCAGCAGCGCTAGCGGGAGTTACAATGAGCAGTTCTTC.

The chain recombines TRBV2 with TRBJ1-1; TRBD1 might be the D (6 bases). The V end was cut by 4 bases, the J end by 3 bases, with 12 bases between. Germline CDR1 reads SNHLY; CDR2 reads FYNNEI. CDR3 length: 14 amino acids. The CDR3 region is CASSVEGEYTEAFF. The CDR3 DNA reads TGTGCCAGCAGTGTGGAGGGGGAATACACTGAAGCTTTCTTT. The full variable domain, its missing parts supplied by reference TRBV2 and TRBJ1-1, is EPEVTQTPSHQVTQMGQEVILRCVPISNHLYFYWYRQILGQKVEFLVSFYNNEISEKSEIFDDQFSVERPDGSNFTLKIRSTKLEDSAMYFCASSVEGEYTEAFFGQGTRLTVV.

This chain uses TRBV7-9 with TRBJ2-1, with TRBD2 matching over 7 bases. The V and J ends lost 5 bases and 6 bases, in that order; junction bases with no gene match: 10. Germline V lookup: CDR1 SEHNR, CDR2 FQNEAQ (reference sequence). The CDR3 is 15 amino acids. The CDR3 loop reads CASSLRGRDINEQFF. CDR3 bases: TGTGCCAGCAGCCTCCGCGGGAGAGATATCAATGAGCAGTTCTTC.

This sequence joins TRBV24-1 and TRBJ2-1; 8 nucleotides line up with TRBD1. The junction had 7 bases not matched to a gene; V was cut back by 5 bases and J by 2 bases. Germline assignment: CDR1 KGHDR and CDR2 SFDVKD. The CDR3 sequence is 16 residues long. The CDR3 DNA sequence: TGTGCCACCAGTGGTGTTCGGACAGGGCCCTACAATGAGCAGTTCTTC. It translates to CATSGVRTGPYNEQFF.

This clonotype was picked up a small number of times. The chain couples TRBV27 to TRBJ1-1, with 7 bases fitting TRBD1. The CDR3 has 14 residues. Per germline, CDR1 MNHEY and CDR2 SMNVEV (reference sequence). V gave up 6 bases and J gave up 4 bases; unmatched junction bases: 8. CDR3 DNA sequence: TGTGCCAGCAGCCTGACAGGGAGTGGCACTGAAGCTTTCTTT. Protein sequence: CASSLTGSGTEAFF.

The chain has TRBV28 and TRBJ2-5; D remains ambiguous. The CDR3 extends over 15 amino acids. Germline lookup yields CDR1 MDHEN and CDR2 SYDVKM. The ends were cut back, 2 bases at V and 7 bases at J, with 17 bases in the middle. CDR3 region: CASSLGSALPGTQYF. DNA for the CDR3: TGTGCCAGCAGTTTAGGCAGCGCCCTACCAGGGACCCAGTACTTC. Filled out from reference TRBV28 and TRBJ2-5, the complete variable domain reads DVKVTQSSRYLVKRTGEKVFLECVQDMDHENMFWYRQDPGLGLRLIYFSYDVKMKEKGDIPEGYSVSREKKERFSLILESASTNQTSMYLCASSLGSALPGTQYFGPGTRLLVL.

V and J are TRBV7-2 and TRBJ2-1; D gene uncertain. The CDR3 covers 13 residues. Germline lookup yields CDR1 SGHTA and CDR2 FQGNSA. V lost 2 bases to trimming and J lost 10 bases, with 12 bases between them. For the CDR3, the DNA is TGTGCCAGCAGCTTACTTTCCCAACGGGAGCAGTTCTTC. Translated: CASSLLSQREQFF.

This chain uses TRBV7-3 with TRBJ1-5; unclear D gene. The V end was cut by 5 bases, the J end by 7 bases, with 12 bases between. Per the germline V gene, CDR1 is SGHTA and CDR2 is FQGTGA. This CDR3 has 13 amino acids. The CDR3 protein is CASSLAHGQPQHF. DNA for the CDR3: TGTGCCAGCAGCCTGGCACACGGGCAGCCCCAGCATTTT.

This clonotype was seen only a few times. This chain uses TRBV6-5 with TRBJ1-1, with a possible D match to TRBD1 (6 bases). The CDR3 totals 14 residues. V lost 0 bases to trimming and J lost 9 bases, with 14 bases between them. Germline V gene sequence: CDR1 MNHEY, CDR2 SVGAGI. CDR3 amino acids: CASSYSSTGTKAFF. The CDR3 DNA sequence: TGTGCCAGCAGTTACTCGAGTACAGGGACCAAAGCTTTCTTT.